This TCR beta chain was captured in a study of blood T cell repertoires in COVID-19. The germline V gene has CDR1 LGHNA and CDR2 YNFKEQ. The V end was cut by 0 bases, the J end by 2 bases, with 16 bases between. This CDR3 spans 17 amino acids. Per the original data handling: Counts of nucleated cells, estimated from reference gene primer amplification, were obtained. TCRdb's table, derived via immunoSEQ multiplex PCR, lists solely in-frame clones and lacks some. V, J and clone size were drawn from that table, and D and trimming were deduced from the DNA. The table has a few hundred thousand clones, around 89% seen once.

The sample consisted of peripheral blood. V usage is TRBV4-2 and J usage is TRBJ1-2; D perhaps matches TRBD1 (6 bases). This clonotype was sampled from a woman in her twenties or thirties who had recovered from COVID-19. Here the CDR3 DNA reads TGTGCCAGCAGCCAAGACCCGGGAGGGGGGGACAACTATGGCTACACCTTC. This sequence encodes CASSQDPGGGDNYGYTF.